The next 15 T cell receptor beta chains were all read from a single sample in a study of PD-1 blockade in classical Hodgkin lymphoma. Some clones are missing from TCRdb's copy, which holds only in-frame ones; the method was immunoSEQ multiplex PCR. The data show more than 50,000 clones, with 70% to 75% seen just once and approximately 9.9% held by the top ten. Relapse was seen in all patients after autologous stem cell transplantation, and brentuximab vedotin exposure was variable. Sequenced here: peripheral blood mononuclear cells (PBMCs), sampled before the second cycle of nivolumab. Every receptor here comes from a human donor with classical Hodgkin lymphoma.

The rearrangement joins TRBV5-1 to TRBJ1-4; 9 bases are shared with TRBD1. After removal of 2 bases from V and 8 bases from J, the junction contained 7 bases not matched to a gene. Per the germline V gene, CDR1 is SGHRS and CDR2 is YFSETQ. The CDR3 extends over 15 amino acids. The CDR3 sequence is CASSLGTGRNEKLFF. The CDR3 DNA reads TGCGCCAGCAGCTTAGGGACAGGGCGGAACGAAAAACTGTTTTTT.

The rearrangement joins TRBV5-5 to TRBJ1-2, with D maybe TRBD1 (6 bases). The CDR3 loop spans 15 amino acids. The V end lost 4 bases, the J end lost 2 bases, and 15 bases lay between the germline ends. CDR1 and CDR2 from the germline V gene are SGHKS and YYEKEE (reference sequence). The CDR3 is CASSPRGRGNYGYTF. In DNA form, the CDR3 reads TGTGCCAGCAGCCCTAGAGGAAGGGGGAACTATGGCTACACCTTC.

The chain is built from TRBV6-1 and TRBJ2-7; D is possibly TRBD1 or TRBD2 (5 bases each). The length of the CDR3 is 15 residues. Looked up from germline, CDR1 is MNHNS and CDR2 is SASEGT. Deletions cut 4 bases from V and 4 bases from J, with 17 bases between. For the CDR3, the DNA is TGTGCCAGCAGTGGGGACCCCGCAGAGAGGTACGAGCAGTACTTC. Its translation is CASSGDPAERYEQYF.

The V and J genes are TRBV30 and TRBJ2-7, with 9 nucleotides matching TRBD1. This CDR3 is 15 amino acids long. The V gene's germline CDR1 is GTSNPN and CDR2 SVGIG (reference sequence). Trimming cost V 0 bases and J 2 bases; bases outside gene matches: 5. In DNA, the CDR3 is TGTGCCTGGAGTGTACACAGGGGGCTAACCTACGAGCAGTACTTC. Translating gives CAWSVHRGLTYEQYF.

The J gene is TRBJ1-2, the V gene TRBV27, with TRBD1 matching over 10 bases. The CDR3 runs to 15 residues. CDR1 is MNHEY, CDR2 SMNVEV, per germline (reference sequence). The junction had 8 bases not matched to a gene; V was cut back by 5 bases and J by 5 bases. CDR3 nucleotide sequence: TGTGCCAGCAGTCCTCTTAGGGACAGGGGATATGGCTACACCTTC. It codes for CASSPLRDRGYGYTF.

This clone was detected only a few times. At the DNA level, this CDR3 is encoded by other sequences in the same sample as well. V and J are TRBV27 and TRBJ1-3; D unclear. Deletions cut 9 bases from V and 2 bases from J, with 11 bases between. CDR1 MNHEY and CDR2 SMNVEV come from the germline V gene (reference sequence). The CDR3 spans 13 residues. The CDR3 loop is CASSGRAGNTIYF. The CDR3 DNA follows: TGTGCCAGTTCGGGTCGGGCTGGAAACACCATATATTTT.

The chain links TRBV5-1 to TRBJ2-7, with 9 bases fitting TRBD1. Trimming cost V 1 base and J 6 bases; bases outside gene matches: 5. The CDR3 is 14 amino acids. CDR1 and CDR2 from the germline V gene are SGHRS and YFSETQ. DNA of the CDR3: TGCGCCAGCAGCTTGAGGGGACAGGGCGCCGAGCAGTACTTC. It codes for CASSLRGQGAEQYF.

This chain's CDR3 is CASSWMFGSNTEAFF. The CDR3 coding sequence is TGTGCCAGCAGTTGGATGTTCGGGTCGAACACTGAAGCTTTCTTT. The chain recombines TRBV27 with TRBJ1-1; D call uncertain. Trimming pared 4 bases from V and 1 base from J, leaving 13 bases between. CDR1 MNHEY and CDR2 SMNVEV come from the germline V gene (reference sequence). This CDR3 is 15 amino acids long.

This clone was observed once. The J gene is TRBJ1-6, the V gene TRBV19; no clear D. Germline V gives CDR1 LNHDA, CDR2 SQIVND (reference sequence). The CDR3 is 14 residues long. Trimming took 7 bases from V and 0 from J, leaving 7 bases between them. CDR3: CASIGSSYNSPLHF. Written as DNA, the CDR3 is TGTGCCAGTATCGGGAGCTCCTATAATTCACCCCTCCACTTT.

The V gene is TRBV4-1, the J gene TRBJ1-4, with no clear D. This CDR3 spans 21 amino acids. Germline-derived CDR1 and CDR2 are MGHRA and YSYEKL. Trimming took 3 bases from V and 0 from J, leaving 26 bases between them. The chain's CDR3 is CASSQVHDVGSIFATNEKLFF. The CDR3 DNA reads TGCGCCAGCAGCCAGGTACATGACGTAGGATCGATATTCGCAACTAATGAAAAACTGTTTTTT.

CDR3 sequence (DNA): TGTGCCAGCAGGACGCTAAACTATGGCTACACCTTC. Amino acids: CASRTLNYGYTF. V gene TRBV2 combines with J gene TRBJ1-2, with unresolved D. V was cut by 6 bases and J by 2 bases, with 7 bases left in between. The CDR3 is 12 residues long. Germline lookup yields CDR1 SNHLY and CDR2 FYNNEI.

The chain has TRBV5-1 and TRBJ2-2; D not resolved. CDR1 is SGHRS, CDR2 YFSETQ, per germline. V was cut by 0 bases and J by 5 bases, with 8 bases left in between. The CDR3 covers 14 residues. The CDR3 sequence is CASSLVGQTGELFF. In DNA form, the CDR3 reads TGCGCCAGCAGCTTGGTCGGGCAGACCGGGGAGCTGTTTTTT. Supplemented by reference TRBV5-1 and TRBJ2-2, the full variable domain reads KAGVTQTPRYLIKTRGQQVTLSCSPISGHRSVSWYQQTPGQGLQFLFEYFSETQRNKGNFPGRFSGRQFSNSRSEMNVSTLELGDSALYLCASSLVGQTGELFFGEGSRLTVL.

The rearrangement links TRBV14 to TRBJ2-2; no clear D gene. Trimming left V 1 base short and J 5 bases short, with 14 bases between. The CDR3 spans 16 residues. Germline loops: CDR1 SGHDN, CDR2 FVKESK. CDR3 in amino acids: CASSQGFRYSTGELFF. The CDR3 bases are TGTGCCAGCAGCCAAGGTTTCAGGTATTCGACCGGGGAGCTGTTTTTT.

V and J are TRBV5-1 and TRBJ2-3; D uncertain. The V and J ends lost 2 bases and 3 bases respectively, with 10 bases between them. The CDR3 totals 14 residues. Germline V lookup: CDR1 SGHRS, CDR2 YFSETQ. The CDR3 DNA reads as TGCGCCAGCAGCTTTAGACAATGGACAGATACGCAGTATTTT. Translating gives CASSFRQWTDTQYF.

The rearrangement uses TRBV5-1 and TRBJ1-1, with D unresolved. CDR3 length equals 14 residues. Per germline, CDR1 SGHRS and CDR2 YFSETQ. Trimming cost V 4 bases and J 0 bases, with 10 bases left between them. CDR3 coding DNA: TGCGCCAGCAGCCCTTTTGGGCTGAACACTGAAGCTTTCTTT. Its translation is CASSPFGLNTEAFF.